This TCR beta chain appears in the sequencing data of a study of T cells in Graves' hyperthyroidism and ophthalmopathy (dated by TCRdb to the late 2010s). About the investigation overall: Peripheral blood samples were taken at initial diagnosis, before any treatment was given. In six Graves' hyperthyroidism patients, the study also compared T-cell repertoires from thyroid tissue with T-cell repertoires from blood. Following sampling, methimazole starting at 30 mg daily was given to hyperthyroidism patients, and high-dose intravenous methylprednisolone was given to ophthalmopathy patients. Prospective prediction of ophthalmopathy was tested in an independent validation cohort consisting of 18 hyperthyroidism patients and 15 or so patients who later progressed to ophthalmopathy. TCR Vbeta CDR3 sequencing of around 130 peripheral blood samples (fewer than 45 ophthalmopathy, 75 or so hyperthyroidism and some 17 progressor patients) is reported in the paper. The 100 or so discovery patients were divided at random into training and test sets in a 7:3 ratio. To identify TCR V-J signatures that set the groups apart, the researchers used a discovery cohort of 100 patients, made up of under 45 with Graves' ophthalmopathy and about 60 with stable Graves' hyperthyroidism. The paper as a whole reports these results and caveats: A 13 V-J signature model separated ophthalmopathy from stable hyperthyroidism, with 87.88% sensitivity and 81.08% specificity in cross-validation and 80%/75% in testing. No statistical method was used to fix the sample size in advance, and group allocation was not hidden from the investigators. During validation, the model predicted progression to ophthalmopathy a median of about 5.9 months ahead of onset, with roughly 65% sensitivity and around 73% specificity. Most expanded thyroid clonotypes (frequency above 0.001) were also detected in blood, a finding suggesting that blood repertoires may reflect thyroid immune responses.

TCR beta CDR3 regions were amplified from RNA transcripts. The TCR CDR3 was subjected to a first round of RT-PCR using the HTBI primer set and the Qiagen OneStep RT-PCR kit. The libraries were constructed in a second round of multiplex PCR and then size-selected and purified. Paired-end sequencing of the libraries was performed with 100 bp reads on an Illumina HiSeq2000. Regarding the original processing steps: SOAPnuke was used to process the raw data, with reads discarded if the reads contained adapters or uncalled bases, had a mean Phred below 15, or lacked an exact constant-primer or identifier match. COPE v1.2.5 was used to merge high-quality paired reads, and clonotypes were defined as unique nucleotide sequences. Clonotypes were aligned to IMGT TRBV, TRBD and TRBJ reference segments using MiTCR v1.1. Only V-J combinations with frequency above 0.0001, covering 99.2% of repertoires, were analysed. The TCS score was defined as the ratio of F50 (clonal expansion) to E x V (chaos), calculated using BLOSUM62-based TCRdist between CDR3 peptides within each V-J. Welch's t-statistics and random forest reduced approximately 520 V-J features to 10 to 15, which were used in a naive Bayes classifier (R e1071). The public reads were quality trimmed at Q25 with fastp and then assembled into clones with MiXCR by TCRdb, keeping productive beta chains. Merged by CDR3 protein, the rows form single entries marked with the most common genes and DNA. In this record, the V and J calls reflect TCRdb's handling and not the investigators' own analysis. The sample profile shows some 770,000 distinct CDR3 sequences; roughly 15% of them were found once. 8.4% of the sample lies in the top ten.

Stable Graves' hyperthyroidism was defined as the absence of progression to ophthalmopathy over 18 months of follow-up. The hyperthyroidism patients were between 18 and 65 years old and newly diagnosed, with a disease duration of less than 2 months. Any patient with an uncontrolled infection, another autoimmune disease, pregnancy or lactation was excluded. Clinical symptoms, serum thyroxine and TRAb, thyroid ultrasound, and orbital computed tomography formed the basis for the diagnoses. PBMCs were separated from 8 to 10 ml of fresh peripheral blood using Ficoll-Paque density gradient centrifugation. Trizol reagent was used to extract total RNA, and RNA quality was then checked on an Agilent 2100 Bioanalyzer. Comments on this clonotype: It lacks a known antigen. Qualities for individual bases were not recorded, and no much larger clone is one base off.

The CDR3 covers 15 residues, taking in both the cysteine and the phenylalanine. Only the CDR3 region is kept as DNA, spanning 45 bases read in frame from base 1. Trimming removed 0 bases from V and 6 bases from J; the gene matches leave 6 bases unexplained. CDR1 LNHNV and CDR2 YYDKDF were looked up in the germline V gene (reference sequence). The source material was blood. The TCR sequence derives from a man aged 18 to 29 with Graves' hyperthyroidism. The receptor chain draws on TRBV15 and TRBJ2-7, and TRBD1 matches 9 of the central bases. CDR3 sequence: CATSRDLETGGEQYF. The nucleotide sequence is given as TGTGCCACCAGCAGAGATTTGGAGACAGGGGGCGAGCAGTACTTC.